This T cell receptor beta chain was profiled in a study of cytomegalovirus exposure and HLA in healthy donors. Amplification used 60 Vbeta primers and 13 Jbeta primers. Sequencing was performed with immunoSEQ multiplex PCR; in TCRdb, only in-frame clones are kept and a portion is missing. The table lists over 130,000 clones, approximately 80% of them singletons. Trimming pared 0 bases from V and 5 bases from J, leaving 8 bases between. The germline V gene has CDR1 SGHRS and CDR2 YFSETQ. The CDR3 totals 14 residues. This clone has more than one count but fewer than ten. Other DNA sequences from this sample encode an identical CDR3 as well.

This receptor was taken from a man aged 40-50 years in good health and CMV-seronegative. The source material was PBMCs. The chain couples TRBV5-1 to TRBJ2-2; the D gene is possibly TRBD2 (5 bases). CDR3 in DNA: TGCGCCAGCAGCTTGGTTCGGGGTACCGGGGAGCTGTTTTTT. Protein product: CASSLVRGTGELFF.